Each of the 13 T cell receptor beta chains below was sequenced from the same sample in a study of T cell changes during pregnancy in multiple sclerosis. Method: immunoSEQ multiplex PCR; TCRdb's copy keeps in-frame clones and lacks some. The sample consists of roughly 40,000 clones, about nine tenths of them appearing once. The specimen comprised CD4+ T cells from peripheral blood mononuclear cells, sampled before pregnancy. The receptors here all came from a female donor with multiple sclerosis, enrolled in a pregnancy study.

The chain couples TRBV6-1 to TRBJ2-7; perhaps TRBD2 as D (6 bases). CDR1 and CDR2 (germline): MNHNS, SASEGT. Deletions cut 5 bases from V and 0 bases from J, with 14 bases between. The CDR3 covers 15 residues. CDR3 amino acids: CASSTYTEGSYEQYF. As DNA, the CDR3 is TGTGCCAGCAGTACCTATACGGAGGGCTCCTACGAGCAGTACTTC.

The chain has TRBV5-4 and TRBJ1-4, with TRBD1 matching 9 bases. CDR1 and CDR2 (germline): SGHNT, YYREEE (reference sequence). V was clipped by 0 bases and J by 5 bases; unmatched bases: 2. This CDR3 has 15 amino acids. CDR3 bases: TGTGCCAGCAGCTTGGCAGGGACAGGGAATGAAAAACTGTTTTTT. Protein: CASSLAGTGNEKLFF. The full variable domain, in which reference TRBV5-4 and TRBJ1-4 provide the parts outside the CDR3, is ETGVTQSPTHLIKTRGQQVTLRCSSQSGHNTVSWYQQALGQGPQFIFQYYREEENGRGNFPPRFSGLQFPNYSSELNVNALELDDSALYLCASSLAGTGNEKLFFGSGTQLSVL.

The chain recombines TRBV10-2 with TRBJ2-7; 10 bases fit TRBD2. Germline loops: CDR1 WSHSY, CDR2 SAAADI. CDR3 length equals 15 residues. V lost 8 bases, J lost 2 bases, and 9 bases stayed unmatched. CDR3 DNA sequence: TGCGCCAGCGTGGCAGCGGGGGGGTACCCCTACGAGCAGTACTTC. It encodes CASVAAGGYPYEQYF.

This chain connects TRBV5-4 to TRBJ2-1; 9 nucleotides agree with TRBD1. With 4 bases clipped from V and 10 bases from J, the junction kept 12 bases outside the gene matches. The CDR3 is made up of 15 amino acids. The germline V gene has CDR1 SGHNT and CDR2 YYREEE (reference sequence). This CDR3 reads CASSPPGQGVGEQFF. Here the CDR3 DNA reads TGTGCCAGCAGCCCTCCGGGACAGGGAGTCGGCGAGCAGTTCTTC.

The chain links TRBV5-6 to TRBJ1-1; D call uncertain. The CDR3 runs 13 residues. CDR1 is SGHDT and CDR2 is YYEEEE in the germline V gene. Trimming cost V 0 bases and J 6 bases, with 9 bases left between them. This CDR3 is CASSLELIAEAFF. CDR3 bases: TGTGCCAGCAGCTTGGAGCTGATTGCTGAAGCTTTCTTT.

The chain employs TRBV5-1 and TRBJ1-3; possible D gene TRBD1, 6 bases. Germline CDR1 reads SGHRS; CDR2 reads YFSETQ. V shed 0 bases and J shed 3 bases, with 13 bases lying between them. The CDR3 has 16 amino acids. The CDR3 spells CASSLGAQGSGNTIYF. The CDR3 DNA reads as TGCGCCAGCAGCTTGGGGGCACAGGGAAGTGGAAACACCATATATTTT.

The rearrangement joins TRBV4-1 to TRBJ1-1; D unresolved. Trimming cost V 4 bases and J 4 bases, with 13 bases left between them. Germline lookup yields CDR1 MGHRA and CDR2 YSYEKL. The CDR3 has 14 amino acids. The chain's CDR3 is CASSRRWGGTEAFF. In DNA, the CDR3 is TGCGCCAGCAGCCGAAGGTGGGGAGGCACTGAAGCTTTCTTT.

CDR3 coding DNA: TGTGCCAGCAGCCTCACAAGCGCTCGGGGCACTGAAGCTTTCTTT. Amino acid sequence: CASSLTSARGTEAFF. The chain recombines TRBV5-5 with TRBJ1-1; D uncertain. The CDR3 sequence is 15 residues long. Trimming removed 4 bases from V and 4 bases from J, with 17 bases in between. Germline CDR1 reads SGHKS; CDR2 reads YYEKEE (reference sequence).

V is TRBV4-2 and J is TRBJ1-6; tentatively, D is TRBD1 (6 bases). This CDR3 region has 20 residues. Trimming pared 2 bases from V and 5 bases from J, leaving 25 bases between. Germline V gene sequence: CDR1 LGHNA, CDR2 YNFKEQ. CDR3 sequence: CASSQNAASRQAMNNSPLHF. In nucleotides, the CDR3 is TGTGCCAGCAGCCAAAACGCCGCTTCGCGACAGGCAATGAATAATTCACCCCTCCACTTT.

The chain couples TRBV7-2 to TRBJ1-5; TRBD1 might be the D (5 bases). The germline gives CDR1 SGHTA, CDR2 FQGNSA. The CDR3 extends over 13 amino acids. The ends were cut back, 3 bases at V and 11 bases at J, with 14 bases in the middle. The chain's CDR3 is CASSLGQVQAQHF. In DNA form, the CDR3 reads TGTGCCAGCAGCTTGGGGCAGGTACAAGCCCAGCATTTT.

V and J are TRBV7-9 and TRBJ2-3, with 14 bases matching TRBD2. Germline lookup yields CDR1 SEHNR and CDR2 FQNEAQ (reference sequence). V was pared by 5 bases and J by 5 bases, with 9 bases of the junction left unmatched. CDR3 size: 17 residues. The CDR3: CASSTRTSGGNLDTQYF. As DNA, the CDR3 is TGTGCCAGCAGCACTCGGACTAGCGGGGGGAATTTAGATACGCAGTATTTT.

The chain is built from TRBV6-5 and TRBJ1-2, with D perhaps matching TRBD1 (6 bases). Per germline, CDR1 MNHEY and CDR2 SVGAGI. This CDR3 has 13 residues. Trimming left V 5 bases short and J 4 bases short, with 11 bases between. The CDR3 reads CASSNGGLYGYTF. DNA for the CDR3: TGTGCCAGCAGTAACGGGGGGCTCTATGGCTACACCTTC.

CDR3 protein: CASSEHTFYGYTF. As DNA, the CDR3 is TGTGCCAGCAGTGAACACACCTTCTATGGCTACACCTTC. This chain uses TRBV6-1 with TRBJ1-2; D remains ambiguous. Trimming shortened V by 2 bases and J by 4 bases, and 8 bases separated the two germline ends. The CDR3 runs 13 residues. Germline V CDR1 and CDR2: MNHNS, SASEGT.